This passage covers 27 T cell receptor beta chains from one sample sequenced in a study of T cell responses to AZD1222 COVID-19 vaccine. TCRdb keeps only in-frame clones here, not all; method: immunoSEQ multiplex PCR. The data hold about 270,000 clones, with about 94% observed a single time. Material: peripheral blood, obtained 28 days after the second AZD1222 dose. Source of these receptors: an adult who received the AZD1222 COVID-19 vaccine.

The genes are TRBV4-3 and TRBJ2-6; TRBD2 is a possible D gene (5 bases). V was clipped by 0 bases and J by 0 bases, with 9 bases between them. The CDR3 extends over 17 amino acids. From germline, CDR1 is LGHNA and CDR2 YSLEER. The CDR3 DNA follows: TGCGCCAGCAGCCAAGATCAAGACTACTCTGGGGCCAACGTCCTGACTTTC. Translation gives CASSQDQDYSGANVLTF.

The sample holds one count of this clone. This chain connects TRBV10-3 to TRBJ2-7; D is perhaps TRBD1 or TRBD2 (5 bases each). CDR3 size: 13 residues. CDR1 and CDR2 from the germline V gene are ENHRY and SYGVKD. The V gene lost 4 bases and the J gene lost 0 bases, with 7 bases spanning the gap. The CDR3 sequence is CAISGGGSYEQYF. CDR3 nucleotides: TGTGCCATCAGTGGTGGGGGCTCCTACGAGCAGTACTTC.

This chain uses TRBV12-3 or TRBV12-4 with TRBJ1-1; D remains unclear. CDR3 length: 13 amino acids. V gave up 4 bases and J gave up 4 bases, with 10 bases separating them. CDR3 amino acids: CASSSLMGTEAFF. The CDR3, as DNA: TGTGCCAGCAGTTCCCTCATGGGCACTGAAGCTTTCTTT.

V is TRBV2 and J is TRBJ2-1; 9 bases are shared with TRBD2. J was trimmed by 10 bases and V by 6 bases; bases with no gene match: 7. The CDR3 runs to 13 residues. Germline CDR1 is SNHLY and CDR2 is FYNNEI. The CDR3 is CASRSLAGNEQFF. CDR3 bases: TGTGCCAGCAGAAGCCTAGCGGGAAACGAGCAGTTCTTC. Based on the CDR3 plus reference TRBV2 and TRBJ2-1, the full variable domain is EPEVTQTPSHQVTQMGQEVILRCVPISNHLYFYWYRQILGQKVEFLVSFYNNEISEKSEIFDDQFSVERPDGSNFTLKIRSTKLEDSAMYFCASRSLAGNEQFFGPGTRLTVL.

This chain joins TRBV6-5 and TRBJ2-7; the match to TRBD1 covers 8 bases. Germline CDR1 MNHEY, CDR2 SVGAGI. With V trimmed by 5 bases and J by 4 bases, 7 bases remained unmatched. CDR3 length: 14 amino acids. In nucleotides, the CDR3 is TGTGCCAGCAGTCCAGGGGGCGCTTCGTACGAGCAGTACTTC. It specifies CASSPGGASYEQYF.

CDR3 protein: CASSPLSARGNTIYF. Written as DNA, the CDR3 is TGTGCCAGCAGTCCTTTGTCTGCTCGTGGAAACACCATATATTTT. This chain uses TRBV28 with TRBJ1-3; D call uncertain. CDR3 size: 15 residues. Trimming cost V 5 bases and J 3 bases, with 14 bases left between them. Germline V gene sequence: CDR1 MDHEN, CDR2 SYDVKM.

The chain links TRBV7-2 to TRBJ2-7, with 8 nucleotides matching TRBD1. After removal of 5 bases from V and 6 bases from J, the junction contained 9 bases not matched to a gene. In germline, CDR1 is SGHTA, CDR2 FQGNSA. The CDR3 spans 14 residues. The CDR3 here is CASSADRGPGEQYF. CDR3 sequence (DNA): TGTGCCAGCAGCGCTGACAGGGGCCCCGGCGAGCAGTACTTC.

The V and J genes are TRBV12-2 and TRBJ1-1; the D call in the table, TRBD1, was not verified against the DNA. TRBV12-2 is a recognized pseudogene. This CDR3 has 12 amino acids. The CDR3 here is CASRPPQGEAFF. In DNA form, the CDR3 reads TGTGCAAGTCGCCCCCCTCAGGGAGAAGCTTTCTTT.

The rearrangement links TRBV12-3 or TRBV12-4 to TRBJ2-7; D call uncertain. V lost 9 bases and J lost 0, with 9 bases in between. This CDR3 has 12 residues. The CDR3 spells CASNSNSYEQYF. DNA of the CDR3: TGTGCCAGTAACAGCAACTCCTACGAGCAGTACTTC.

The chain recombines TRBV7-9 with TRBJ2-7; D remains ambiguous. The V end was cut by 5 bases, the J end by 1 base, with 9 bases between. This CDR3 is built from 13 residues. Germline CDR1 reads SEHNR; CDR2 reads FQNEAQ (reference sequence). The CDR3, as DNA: TGTGCCAGCAGCCCCGACACGTCCTACGAGCAGTACTTC. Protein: CASSPDTSYEQYF.

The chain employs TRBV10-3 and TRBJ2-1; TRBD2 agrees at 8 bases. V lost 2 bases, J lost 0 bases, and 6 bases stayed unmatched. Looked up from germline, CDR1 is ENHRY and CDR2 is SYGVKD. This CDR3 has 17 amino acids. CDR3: CAISEVLAAYSYNEQFF. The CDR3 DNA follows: TGTGCCATCAGTGAGGTACTAGCGGCCTACTCCTACAATGAGCAGTTCTTC.

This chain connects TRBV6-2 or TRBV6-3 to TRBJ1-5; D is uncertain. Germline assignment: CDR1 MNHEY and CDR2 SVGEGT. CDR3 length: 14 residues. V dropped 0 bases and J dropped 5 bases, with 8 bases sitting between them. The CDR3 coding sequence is TGTGCCAGCAGTTACTCGGAGGGCGATCAGCCCCAGCATTTT. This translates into CASSYSEGDQPQHF.

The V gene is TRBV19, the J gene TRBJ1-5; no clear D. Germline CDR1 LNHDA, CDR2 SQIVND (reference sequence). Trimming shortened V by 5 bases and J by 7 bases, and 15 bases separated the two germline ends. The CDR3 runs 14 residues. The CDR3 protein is CASSPDVGRQPQHF. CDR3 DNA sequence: TGTGCCAGTAGTCCTGACGTGGGGAGACAGCCCCAGCATTTT.

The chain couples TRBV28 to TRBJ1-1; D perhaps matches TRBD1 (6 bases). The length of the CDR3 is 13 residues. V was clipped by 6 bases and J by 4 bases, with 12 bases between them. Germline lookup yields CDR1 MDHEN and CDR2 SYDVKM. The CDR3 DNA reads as TGTGCCAGCAGGGCCACAGGGACCACTGAAGCTTTCTTT. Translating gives CASRATGTTEAFF.

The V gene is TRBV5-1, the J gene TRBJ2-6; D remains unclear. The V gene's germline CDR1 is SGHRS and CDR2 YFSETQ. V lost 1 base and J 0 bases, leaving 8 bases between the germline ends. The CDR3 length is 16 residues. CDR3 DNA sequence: TGCGCCAGCAGCTTGAGCACCCTCTCTGGGGCCAACGTCCTGACTTTC. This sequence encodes CASSLSTLSGANVLTF.

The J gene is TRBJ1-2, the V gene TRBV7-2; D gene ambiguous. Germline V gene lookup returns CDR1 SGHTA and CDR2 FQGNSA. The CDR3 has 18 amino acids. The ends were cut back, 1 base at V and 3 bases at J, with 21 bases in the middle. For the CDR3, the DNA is TGTGCCAGCAGCTTAGTAGTCCCCACCAGCGGTGTTCACTATGGCTACACCTTC. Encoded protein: CASSLVVPTSGVHYGYTF.

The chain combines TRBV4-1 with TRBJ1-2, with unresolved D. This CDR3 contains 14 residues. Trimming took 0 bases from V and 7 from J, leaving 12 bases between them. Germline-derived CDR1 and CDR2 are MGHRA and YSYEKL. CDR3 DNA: TGCGCCAGCAGCCAAGATCGGCAGCCCGCTGGCTACACCTTC. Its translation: CASSQDRQPAGYTF.

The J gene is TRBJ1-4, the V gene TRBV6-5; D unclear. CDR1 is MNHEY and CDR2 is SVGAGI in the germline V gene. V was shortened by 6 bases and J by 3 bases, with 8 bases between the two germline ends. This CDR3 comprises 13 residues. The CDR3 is CASRLSANEKLFF. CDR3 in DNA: TGTGCCAGCAGGCTTTCCGCTAATGAAAAACTGTTTTTT.

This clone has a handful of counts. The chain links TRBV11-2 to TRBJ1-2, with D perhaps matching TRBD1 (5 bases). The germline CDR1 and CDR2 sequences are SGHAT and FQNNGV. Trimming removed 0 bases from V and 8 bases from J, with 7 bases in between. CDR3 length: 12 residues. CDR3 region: CASSLDGTGYTF. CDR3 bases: TGTGCCAGCAGCTTAGATGGGACGGGCTACACCTTC.

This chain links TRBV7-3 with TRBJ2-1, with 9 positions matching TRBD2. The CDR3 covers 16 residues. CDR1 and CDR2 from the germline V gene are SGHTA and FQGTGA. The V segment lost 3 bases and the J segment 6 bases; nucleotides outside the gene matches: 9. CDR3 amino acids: CASSFTRSGGLNEQFF. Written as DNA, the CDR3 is TGTGCCAGCAGCTTCACGAGGAGCGGGGGGCTCAATGAGCAGTTCTTC.

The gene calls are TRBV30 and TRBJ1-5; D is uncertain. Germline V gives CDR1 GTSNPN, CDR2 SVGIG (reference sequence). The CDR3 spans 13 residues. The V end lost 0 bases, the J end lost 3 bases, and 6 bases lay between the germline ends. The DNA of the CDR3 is TGTGCCTGGAGTGTAAGGGACAATCAGCCCCAGCATTTT. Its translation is CAWSVRDNQPQHF.

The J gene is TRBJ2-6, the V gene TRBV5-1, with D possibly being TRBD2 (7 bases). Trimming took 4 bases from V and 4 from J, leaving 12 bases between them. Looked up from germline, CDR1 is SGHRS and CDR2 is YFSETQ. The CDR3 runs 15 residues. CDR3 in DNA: TGCGCCAGCAGCAGGGGGGGACCCGGGGCCAACGTCCTGACTTTC. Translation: CASSRGGPGANVLTF.

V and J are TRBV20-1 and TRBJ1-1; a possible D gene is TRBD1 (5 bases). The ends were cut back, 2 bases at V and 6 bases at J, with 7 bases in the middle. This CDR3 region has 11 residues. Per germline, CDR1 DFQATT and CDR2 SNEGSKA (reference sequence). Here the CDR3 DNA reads TGCAGTGCTAGACAGGGCCCTGAAGCTTTCTTT. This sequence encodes CSARQGPEAFF.

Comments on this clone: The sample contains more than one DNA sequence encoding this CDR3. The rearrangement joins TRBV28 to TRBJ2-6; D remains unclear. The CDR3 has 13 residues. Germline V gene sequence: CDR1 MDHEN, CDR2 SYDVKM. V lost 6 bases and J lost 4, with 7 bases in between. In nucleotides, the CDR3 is TGTGCCAGCAGCCTAACCGGGGCCAACGTCCTGACTTTC. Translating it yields CASSLTGANVLTF.

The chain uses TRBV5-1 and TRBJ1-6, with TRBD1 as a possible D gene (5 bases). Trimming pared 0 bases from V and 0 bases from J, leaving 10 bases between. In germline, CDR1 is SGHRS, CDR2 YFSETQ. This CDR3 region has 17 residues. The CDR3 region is CASSLAVGGSYNSPLHF. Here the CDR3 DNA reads TGCGCCAGCAGCTTGGCCGTTGGGGGCTCCTATAATTCACCCCTCCACTTT.

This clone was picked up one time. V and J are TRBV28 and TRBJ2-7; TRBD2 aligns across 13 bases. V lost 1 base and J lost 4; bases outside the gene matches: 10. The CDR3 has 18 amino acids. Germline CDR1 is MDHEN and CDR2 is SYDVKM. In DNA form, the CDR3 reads TGTGCCAGCAGTTTATATAGCCCCGCACTAGCGGGAGGGTACGAGCAGTACTTC. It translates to CASSLYSPALAGGYEQYF.

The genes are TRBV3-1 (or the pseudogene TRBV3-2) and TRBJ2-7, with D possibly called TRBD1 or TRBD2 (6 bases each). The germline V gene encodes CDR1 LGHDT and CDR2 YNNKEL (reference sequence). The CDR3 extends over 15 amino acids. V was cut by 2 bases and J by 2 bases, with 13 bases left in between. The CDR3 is CASSQRTGAPYEQYF. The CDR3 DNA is TGTGCCAGCAGCCAAAGGACGGGGGCCCCCTACGAGCAGTACTTC.